This is a list of T cell receptor beta chains from one sample in a study of CD8 T cells in ankylosing spondylitis. TCRdb itself ran the 5' RACE reads through MiXCR, one entry per CDR3 protein. The repertoire has about 270,000 distinct CDR3 sequences, roughly 32% of them found once; the top ten carry about 4.2%. The sequenced sample consisted of blood, either unsorted or a sorted T cell fraction (not recorded which). The origin of the receptors is a male donor with ankylosing spondylitis or in good health (not recorded which). CDR3s include the opening cysteine and the closing phenylalanine or tryptophan. Each record gives: D gene, V gene, J gene, clone size, CDR3 DNA, CDR3 protein. A D gene is named only where the DNA matches it firmly. Size tells how often a clone was seen (once, few, many) or the class of an expanded clone, and some rows leave it out.

>TRBD2|TRBV6-1|TRBJ2-1|.
TGTGCCAGTAGAAGGCGGGGGGGCTTTTACAATGAGCAGTTCTTC
CASRRRGGFYNEQFF
>TRBD1|TRBV5-5|TRBJ1-5|.
TGTGCCAGCAGCCCAACACCGGGACAGAGAAATCAGCCCCAGCATTTT
CASSPTPGQRNQPQHF
>TRBD2|TRBV15|TRBJ2-2|.
TGTGCCACCAGCGGGGCTAGCGGTAACACCGGGGAGCTGTTTTTT
CATSGASGNTGELFF
>TRBD1|TRBV7-2|TRBJ2-7|.
TGTGCCAGCAGAAGGGACAGACCCTACGAGCAGTACTTC
CASRRDRPYEQYF
>TRBD1|TRBV7-9|TRBJ2-7|many
TGTGCCAGCAGCTTGCCAGGGGGCTACGAGCAGTACTTC
CASSLPGGYEQYF
>TRBD2|TRBV7-9|TRBJ2-3|few
TGTGCCAGCAGCTACGGGACTAGCGGGGGAGATACGCAGTATTTT
CASSYGTSGGDTQYF
>TRBD2|TRBV12-3/TRBV12-4|TRBJ2-7|many
TGTGCCAGCAGTTTTTACGGGGGGGCTTACGAGCAGTACTTC
CASSFYGGAYEQYF
>TRBD2|TRBV20-1|TRBJ2-7|.
TGCAGTGCTCGCCCTACTAGCGGAAGAAGCTCCTACGAGCAGTACTTC
CSARPTSGRSSYEQYF
>.|TRBV5-3|TRBJ2-7|few
TGTGCCAGAAGCTACCCAACCGAATATCACTACGAGCAGTACTTC
CARSYPTEYHYEQYF
>TRBD1|TRBV10-3|TRBJ1-5|.
TGTGCCATCAGTGAGTCCGGGACAGGGCCTTGGGGGAAGCCCCAGCATTTT
CAISESGTGPWGKPQHF
>.|TRBV7-9|TRBJ1-1|.
TGTGCCAGCAGCTCCGGTCGAGTCCGGGAAGCTTTCTTT
CASSSGRVREAFF
>TRBD1|TRBV12-3/TRBV12-4|TRBJ2-1|few
TGTGCCAGCAGTGACAGGGAATGGGTCAATGAGCAGTTCTTC
CASSDREWVNEQFF
>.|TRBV10-3|TRBJ2-5|many
TGTGCCATCAGTGAAAAACAGCAAGAGACCCAGTACTTC
CAISEKQQETQYF